A single sample gave rise to the 9 T cell receptor beta chains below, sequenced in a study of blood T cell repertoires in COVID-19. Sequencing was performed with immunoSEQ multiplex PCR; in TCRdb, only in-frame clones are kept and a portion is missing. This sample carries 350,000 to 500,000 clones, more than 70% of them seen once, and the ten largest clones take 1.2% to 1.5%. Input material: PBMCs or T cells enriched from blood (not recorded which). Receptor source: a woman aged 18-29 years who had been exposed to COVID-19.

J is TRBJ1-1 and V is TRBV2; possible D gene TRBD1, 6 bases. CDR3 size: 14 residues. V was pared by 1 base and J by 4 bases, with 10 bases between. Per the germline V gene, CDR1 is SNHLY and CDR2 is FYNNEI. The CDR3, as DNA: TGTGCCAGCAGTGAAGGGCTGGGGGCCACTGAAGCTTTCTTT. Translating it yields CASSEGLGATEAFF.

The chain uses TRBV28 and TRBJ1-1; D remains unclear. The V end lost 3 bases, the J end lost 8 bases, and 7 bases lay between the germline ends. Per the germline V gene, CDR1 is MDHEN and CDR2 is SYDVKM. The CDR3 has 11 residues. The DNA of the CDR3 is TGTGCCAGCAGTTTTTACAAGGAAGCTTTCTTT. The encoded protein is CASSFYKEAFF.

V and J are TRBV9 and TRBJ2-3; 7 bases match TRBD1. The CDR3 is made up of 15 amino acids. The ends lost 2 bases at V and 2 bases at J; junction bases unmatched: 5. Per the germline V gene, CDR1 is SGDLS and CDR2 is YYNGEE. The CDR3 loop is CASSVRDRITDTQYF. CDR3 DNA sequence: TGTGCCAGCAGCGTCCGGGACAGAATCACAGATACGCAGTATTTT.

The V call is TRBV29-1, the J call TRBJ1-2; 8 nucleotides line up with TRBD1. The germline CDR1 and CDR2 sequences are SQVTM and ANQGSEA. The length of the CDR3 is 11 residues. After removal of 6 bases from V and 8 bases from J, the junction contained 5 bases not matched to a gene. DNA for the CDR3: TGCAGCGTCGGACAGGGTACAGGCTACACCTTC. Its protein is CSVGQGTGYTF.

V gene TRBV29-1 combines with J gene TRBJ1-1, with unresolved D. The germline CDR1 and CDR2 sequences are SQVTM and ANQGSEA. CDR3 length: 12 residues. V lost 3 bases and J 3 bases, leaving 8 bases between the germline ends. DNA for the CDR3: TGCAGCGTTGACAGCGTCGACACTGAAGCTTTCTTT. Encoded protein: CSVDSVDTEAFF.

CDR3 in amino acids: CAIRIGQGGEQYF. CDR3 bases: TGTGCCATCAGAATCGGACAGGGAGGCGAGCAGTACTTC. V gene TRBV10-3 combines with J gene TRBJ2-7; 8 positions match TRBD1. This CDR3 spans 13 amino acids. Germline CDR1 and CDR2: ENHRY and SYGVKD. V gave up 6 bases and J gave up 6 bases; unmatched junction bases: 7.

This clone was recorded only once. CDR3 region: CASSPGVGYEQYF. The CDR3 nucleotides are TGTGCCAGCAGCCCGGGGGTCGGGTACGAGCAGTACTTC. The V gene is TRBV2, the J gene TRBJ2-7; D possibly corresponds to TRBD2 (6 bases). The CDR3 runs 13 residues. V was pared by 6 bases and J by 4 bases, with 13 bases between. Per germline, CDR1 SNHLY and CDR2 FYNNEI.

The V gene is TRBV3-1 (or the pseudogene TRBV3-2), the J gene TRBJ2-1; 7 bases agree with TRBD2. The CDR3 length is 17 residues. V gave up 3 bases and J gave up 0 bases; unmatched junction bases: 8. The germline V gene has CDR1 LGHDT and CDR2 YNNKEL (reference sequence). CDR3 in amino acids: CASSHSGGGVSYNEQFF. CDR3 sequence (DNA): TGTGCCAGCAGCCATTCAGGTGGGGGGGTCTCCTACAATGAGCAGTTCTTC.

The chain employs TRBV4-2 and TRBJ2-6, with no clear D. The CDR3 contains 18 residues. CDR1 and CDR2 from the germline V gene are LGHNA and YNFKEQ. The V and J ends lost 0 bases and 0 bases respectively, with 12 bases between them. The CDR3: CASSQDVGWYSGANVLTF. Written as DNA, the CDR3 is TGTGCCAGCAGCCAAGATGTGGGCTGGTACTCTGGGGCCAACGTCCTGACTTTC.